This T cell receptor (beta chain) was sequenced during a study of T-cell memory formation after mild COVID-19. This CDR3 comprises 12 residues. Germline-derived CDR1 and CDR2 are MNHEY and SVGEGT. The V end was cut by 2 bases, the J end by 2 bases, with 1 base between. Libraries for TCRalpha and TCRbeta carried sample barcodes and unique molecular identifiers via 5'RACE. TCRdb reprocessed the 5' RACE reads with MiXCR, giving one entry per CDR3 protein. Of about 210,000 distinct CDR3 sequences in the sample, roughly 30% were seen once. This clonotype originated in an adult woman who had mild COVID-19 (a few samples of this study predate the infection). Cell type and time point are not known. The rearrangement links TRBV6-2 or TRBV6-3 to TRBJ1-5, with unresolved D. The sequencing input was PBMCs or a T cell subset sorted from them (not recorded which). The chain's CDR3 is CASSYGNQPQHF. Written as DNA, the CDR3 is TGTGCCAGCAGTTACGGCAATCAGCCCCAGCATTTT.